The clone carrying this T cell receptor beta chain came up a few times. Antigen unknown. The study drew all its donors from Caucasian adults living in Nashville, Tennessee. The source of the sample is a study of shared clonotypes between healthy human individuals. Using immunoSEQ multiplex PCR, the repertoire was profiled, and TCRdb retains in-frame clones only, with some absent. The sample lists approximately 2.3 million clones, approximately 93% occurring once. Germline values: CDR1 ENHRY, CDR2 SYGVKD. This CDR3 comprises 13 residues. V shed 0 bases and J shed 4 bases, with 6 bases lying between them. Findings and caveats of the study: A handful of donors showed sharing of 4.5% to 5% of naive CD4 clonotypes.

The sequenced sample consisted of naive CD4+ T cells from PBMCs. Stated subset: CD45RA+ positively selected. The sequence came from a man in his late teens or twenties in good health. Some clones in this sample may be carry-over from other donors' samples. The chain uses TRBV10-3 and TRBJ1-1; D is unresolved. CDR3 bases: TGTGCCATCAGTGAGTCAACAGCCACTGAAGCTTTCTTT. It translates to CAISESTATEAFF.